The present T cell receptor beta chain was sequenced within a study of T cell repertoires in cytomegalovirus infection. The study, taken as a whole, reports: Within the response measured ex vivo, HLA-C-restricted CMV-specific TCR beta clonotypes were dominant. Cumulated frequencies of public TCR beta families served to identify carriers of CMV plus the relevant HLA.

In TCRdb, the reads were re-called with MiXCR into one record per CDR3 protein. The sample lists 450,000 to 600,000 distinct CDR3 sequences, roughly 10% occurring once. This clonotype was seen many times. Its antigen is unidentified. The V gene lost 3 bases and the J gene lost 10 bases, with 5 bases spanning the gap. This CDR3 has 10 residues. Germline V CDR1 and CDR2: SGHTA, FQGNSA. The sequencing input was PBMCs. The rearrangement uses TRBV7-2 and TRBJ2-3; no definite D call. This clonotype originated in a human donor in good health (CMV status not recorded). Some clones in this sample may be carry-over from other donors' samples. This CDR3 is CASSFGAQYF. The CDR3 region has the DNA TGTGCCAGCAGCTTTGGGGCGCAGTATTTT.